A single sample gave rise to the 16 T cell receptor beta chains below, sequenced in a study of blood T cell repertoires in COVID-19. TCRdb's copy holds only in-frame clones and misses some; the assay was immunoSEQ multiplex PCR. The table has 230,000 or so clones, 65% to 90% seen once. The sample taken for sequencing was peripheral blood. All receptors derive from a human donor in a cohort sampled during active COVID-19.

The chain recombines TRBV3-1 (or the pseudogene TRBV3-2) with TRBJ2-7; unclear D gene. V lost 0 bases to trimming and J lost 0 bases, with 12 bases between them. The germline CDR1 and CDR2 sequences are LGHDT and YNNKEL (reference sequence). This CDR3 has 16 residues. The CDR3 spells CASSQESRRSSYEQYF. For the CDR3, the DNA is TGTGCCAGCAGCCAAGAGTCCCGGAGAAGCTCCTACGAGCAGTACTTC.

This CDR3 reads CASSRTSGRTGELFF. CDR3 DNA: TGTGCCAGCAGTCGGACTAGCGGGAGAACCGGGGAGCTGTTTTTT. J is TRBJ2-2 and V is TRBV25-1; TRBD2 aligns across 13 bases. Trimming took 5 bases from V and 5 from J; bases not matched to a gene: 2. There are 15 residues in the CDR3. The germline V gene has CDR1 MGHDK and CDR2 SYGVNS.

This clone was recorded once. The CDR3 loop reads CASSWTNNEQFF. DNA for the CDR3: TGTGCCAGCAGTTGGACTAACAATGAGCAGTTCTTC. V and J are TRBV12-3 or TRBV12-4 and TRBJ2-1; perhaps TRBD2 as D (6 bases). Trimming took 4 bases from V and 5 from J, leaving 6 bases between them. The CDR3 consists of 12 residues.

The V gene is TRBV5-1, the J gene TRBJ2-5; 11 bases are a match to TRBD2. Germline V gene sequence: CDR1 SGHRS, CDR2 YFSETQ. Losses at the gene ends were 5 bases for V and 3 bases for J; bases not matched to a gene: 3. This CDR3 is built from 14 residues. CDR3: CASSMGLAEETQYF. The CDR3 nucleotides read TGCGCCAGCAGTATGGGACTAGCGGAAGAGACCCAGTACTTC.

This clone was observed once. The V call is TRBV6-1, the J call TRBJ1-1; 7 nucleotides line up with TRBD1. The ends lost 2 bases at V and 7 bases at J; junction bases unmatched: 13. Germline CDR1 and CDR2: MNHNS and SASEGT. The CDR3 contains 16 residues. CDR3 loop: CASSEREMQGGSEAFF. CDR3 DNA sequence: TGTGCCAGCAGTGAAAGGGAGATGCAGGGGGGTAGTGAAGCTTTCTTT.

The chain has TRBV7-2 and TRBJ2-7, with D possibly matching TRBD2 (6 bases). The CDR3 consists of 14 residues. CDR1 and CDR2 (germline): SGHTA, FQGNSA. The germline V and J ends were trimmed by 0 bases and 3 bases, with 9 bases remaining between them. The CDR3 bases are TGTGCCAGCAGCTTAGCGGCGGGGAGCTACGAGCAGTACTTC. Amino acid sequence: CASSLAAGSYEQYF.

This clone was counted only a few times. The gene calls are TRBV11-2 and TRBJ2-7; D gene uncertain. V lost 5 bases and J 3 bases, leaving 11 bases between the germline ends. This CDR3 region has 13 residues. The germline CDR1 and CDR2 sequences are SGHAT and FQNNGV. CDR3 loop: CASSLRVHYEQYF. For the CDR3, the DNA is TGTGCCAGCAGCCTCCGCGTTCACTACGAGCAGTACTTC.

V gene TRBV9 combines with J gene TRBJ1-5; 8 nucleotides align to TRBD1. Germline assignment: CDR1 SGDLS and CDR2 YYNGEE. Trimming cost V 0 bases and J 7 bases; bases outside gene matches: 6. The CDR3 sequence is 15 residues long. CDR3 residues: CASSVGEAGGQPQHF. CDR3 coding DNA: TGTGCCAGCAGCGTAGGGGAGGCAGGGGGCCAGCCCCAGCATTTT.

This chain connects TRBV4-2 to TRBJ2-7; 7 bases are shared with TRBD2. V lost 0 bases and J lost 4; bases outside the gene matches: 6. The CDR3 covers 15 residues. CDR1 and CDR2 from the germline V gene are LGHNA and YNFKEQ. Written as DNA, the CDR3 is TGTGCCAGCAGCCAAGAGGGAGGGCCTGGGTACGAGCAGTACTTC. This encodes CASSQEGGPGYEQYF.

This rearrangement joins TRBV27 to TRBJ2-7, with 11 nucleotides matching TRBD2. The CDR3 is made up of 19 amino acids. Losses at the gene ends were 6 bases for V and 2 bases for J; bases not matched to a gene: 18. Germline assignment: CDR1 MNHEY and CDR2 SMNVEV (reference sequence). The CDR3: CASSGGGASGRSGPYEQYF. CDR3 nucleotides: TGTGCCAGCAGCGGCGGGGGGGCTAGCGGGAGGTCGGGTCCCTACGAGCAGTACTTC.

The chain uses TRBV19 and TRBJ1-5; the D is unclear. CDR1 and CDR2 from the germline V gene are LNHDA and SQIVND (reference sequence). There are 13 residues in the CDR3. V shed 0 bases and J shed 5 bases, with 5 bases lying between them. The chain's CDR3 is CASSIDGDQPQHF. CDR3 bases: TGTGCCAGTAGTATAGATGGAGATCAGCCCCAGCATTTT.

This chain links TRBV11-2 with TRBJ2-7, with 12 bases fitting TRBD2. The V segment lost 3 bases and the J segment 4 bases; nucleotides outside the gene matches: 4. Germline assignment: CDR1 SGHAT and CDR2 FQNNGV. The CDR3 contains 15 residues. CDR3 coding DNA: TGTGCCAGCAGCTTCGGTCTAGCGGGAGGGTACGAGCAGTACTTC. Protein: CASSFGLAGGYEQYF.

This clone was seen ten or more times. The chain is built from TRBV10-3 and TRBJ1-4, with a possible D match to TRBD1 (6 bases). Between the trimmed V and J ends, which lost 0 bases and 7 bases, there was a span of 9 bases. The germline gives CDR1 ENHRY, CDR2 SYGVKD. The CDR3 is 14 amino acids. The CDR3 nucleotides are TGTGCCATCAGTGAGTCCGGGGGGCTTGAAAAACTGTTTTTT. This codes for CAISESGGLEKLFF.

The V and J genes are TRBV28 and TRBJ2-7; D is ambiguous. CDR3 length: 13 residues. Germline V lookup: CDR1 MDHEN, CDR2 SYDVKM. Trimming cost V 7 bases and J 8 bases, with 18 bases left between them. CDR3 amino acids: CASTETSPTKQYF. The CDR3 region has the DNA TGTGCCAGCACTGAGACAAGTCCTACGAAGCAGTACTTC.

The chain is built from TRBV5-1 and TRBJ1-5; the D gene is possibly TRBD1 (5 bases). The CDR3 is 15 amino acids. CDR1 and CDR2 (germline): SGHRS, YFSETQ. V shed 4 bases and J shed 1 base, with 12 bases lying between them. The DNA of the CDR3 is TGCGCCAGCAGCCCCGGGGGGATAAGCAATCAGCCCCAGCATTTT. Encoded protein: CASSPGGISNQPQHF.

The chain has TRBV18 and TRBJ2-7; D might be TRBD1 (6 bases). Germline CDR1 KGHSH, CDR2 LQKENI. There are 16 residues in the CDR3. V shed 2 bases and J shed 2 bases, with 16 bases lying between them. CDR3 in amino acids: CASSPTLRAGAYEQYF. The CDR3 DNA sequence: TGTGCCAGCTCACCAACGTTACGGGCAGGGGCCTACGAGCAGTACTTC.